A selection of T cell receptor beta chains follows, all from one sample in a study of blood T cell repertoires in COVID-19. Only in-frame clones appear in the TCRdb table, and some are missing; sequencing was by immunoSEQ multiplex PCR. The sample contains roughly 180,000 clones, roughly 82% of which appear only once. Material for sequencing was peripheral blood. Receptors originate from a woman in her 30s with acute or convalescent COVID-19. CDR3s include the opening cysteine and the closing phenylalanine or tryptophan. Fields, in order: clone size, J gene, V gene, D gene, CDR3 length, CDR3 protein, CDR3 DNA. The D gene is left open where the match is weak. Clone size, where shown, is once, few, many, or a class for clones that have expanded.

NA	TRBJ2-3	TRBV10-1	TRBD2	12	CASSGGADTQYF	TGCGCCAGCTCCGGGGGGGCAGATACGCAGTATTTT
NA	TRBJ1-4	TRBV7-8	TRBD1	15	CASSLMTGGVEKLFF	TGTGCCAGCAGCTTAATGACAGGGGGGGTTGAAAAACTGTTTTTT
NA	TRBJ2-7	TRBV3-1/TRBV3-2	TRBD1	14	CASSQGTGGNEQYF	TGTGCCAGCAGCCAAGGGACAGGGGGCAACGAGCAGTACTTC
NA	TRBJ1-3	TRBV4-3	NA	15	CASSQEAGPGNTIYF	TGCGCCAGCAGCCAAGAGGCAGGGCCTGGAAACACCATATATTTT
once	TRBJ1-6	TRBV23-1	NA	12	CASSGRQPDLHF	TGCGCCAGCAGCGGGAGACAGCCCGACCTCCACTTT
NA	TRBJ1-5	TRBV6-1	NA	15	CASSDSGFGNQPQHF	TGTGCCAGCAGTGATTCGGGTTTTGGCAATCAGCCCCAGCATTTT
NA	TRBJ1-1	TRBV27	NA	14	CASSFSRGYTEAFF	TGTGCCAGCAGTTTCAGCAGGGGTTATACTGAAGCTTTCTTT
NA	TRBJ1-1	TRBV19	NA	15	CASKGRGEAKTEAFF	TGTGCCAGTAAGGGTCGAGGGGAGGCTAAAACTGAAGCTTTCTTT
NA	TRBJ2-3	TRBV24-1	TRBD1	15	CATSIGTGGYDTQYF	TGTGCCACCTCGATCGGGACAGGGGGTTATGATACGCAGTATTTT
once	TRBJ2-5	TRBV4-2	NA	13	CASSQGPQETQYF	TGTGCCAGCAGCCAAGGTCCACAAGAGACCCAGTACTTC